Listed below are T cell receptor beta chains from one sample, sequenced in a study of CD8+ T cells in alopecia areata. Clones were read by immunoSEQ multiplex PCR, and TCRdb kept only the in-frame ones, dropping some. The profile shows about 82,000 clones, just over 50% of them singletons. Sequencing was carried out using NKG2D-high CD8+ T cells sorted from blood. The receptors here all came from a human donor with alopecia areata. Both conserved end residues are part of each CDR3. The D gene is left open where the match is weak. Clone size is stated in some rows and not others, as once, few, many or a class when expanded.

TRBJ2-3 | 12 | TRBV14 | NA | NA | CASSLSADTQYF | TGTGCCAGCAGTTTATCGGCGGATACGCAGTATTTT
TRBJ2-1 | 15 | TRBV7-2 | few | TRBD1 | CASSLVGGGYNEQFF | TGTGCCAGCAGCTTGGTAGGGGGCGGCTACAATGAGCAGTTCTTC
TRBJ2-7 | 11 | TRBV27 | NA | NA | CASSSGGEQYF | TGTGCCAGCAGTTCTGGGGGCGAGCAGTACTTC
TRBJ2-1 | 15 | TRBV4-1 | NA | NA | CASTKVASSYNEQFF | TGCGCCAGCACCAAGGTTGCGAGCTCCTACAATGAGCAGTTCTTC
TRBJ2-3 | 11 | TRBV6-5 | NA | NA | CASTLADTQYF | TGTGCCAGCACACTAGCAGATACGCAGTATTTT
TRBJ2-5 | 17 | TRBV7-9 | NA | TRBD2 | CASSYSPTSGGQETQYF | TGTGCCAGCAGCTACAGCCCGACTAGCGGGGGACAAGAGACCCAGTACTTC
TRBJ2-7 | 17 | TRBV2 | NA | TRBD2 | CASNVWVGLAGDYEQYF | TGTGCCAGCAACGTCTGGGTCGGGCTAGCGGGGGACTACGAGCAGTACTTC
TRBJ1-1 | 14 | TRBV29-1 | NA | NA | CSVYRGSGSTEAFF | TGCAGCGTGTATAGGGGCTCTGGGAGCACTGAAGCTTTCTTT
TRBJ2-7 | 12 | TRBV7-9 | few | NA | CASSSLSDEQYF | TGTGCCAGCAGCTCCCTTTCGGACGAGCAGTACTTC
TRBJ2-1 | 14 | TRBV7-8 | NA | NA | CASSRAAAIWEQFF | TGTGCCAGCAGCCGCGCCGCGGCTATTTGGGAGCAGTTCTTC
TRBJ2-7 | 14 | TRBV27 | NA | NA | CASSQGTGDYEQYF | TGTGCCAGCAGTCAGGGGACCGGGGACTACGAGCAGTACTTC
TRBJ2-5 | 13 | TRBV7-9 | medium-sized | TRBD2 | CASSPSGFETQYF | TGTGCCAGCAGCCCTAGCGGTTTCGAGACCCAGTACTTC
TRBJ2-1 | 15 | TRBV2 | NA | NA | CASSVTGGLFDEQFF | TGTGCCAGCAGTGTCACGGGTGGGCTGTTCGATGAGCAGTTCTTC
TRBJ2-1 | 13 | TRBV29-1 | NA | NA | CSVEGSANGGQFF | TGCAGCGTGGAGGGGAGTGCGAACGGTGGGCAGTTCTTC
TRBJ2-4 | 12 | TRBV28 | NA | TRBD1 | CASSHRGDIQYF | TGTGCCAGCAGTCACAGGGGTGACATTCAGTACTTC
TRBJ2-3 | 15 | TRBV4-1 | NA | NA | CASSPGAGRWDTQYF | TGCGCCAGCAGCCCAGGGGCGGGCCGATGGGATACGCAGTATTTT
TRBJ2-1 | 15 | TRBV15 | NA | TRBD1 | CATSRDRDSYNEQFF | TGTGCCACCAGCAGAGATCGGGACAGTTACAATGAGCAGTTCTTC
TRBJ2-7 | 13 | TRBV30 | NA | NA | CAWSVGRGNEQYF | TGTGCCTGGAGTGTAGGAAGAGGTAACGAGCAGTACTTC
TRBJ2-1 | 15 | TRBV6-1 | NA | TRBD1 | CASSTSDRVDDEQFF | TGTGCCAGCAGCACCTCCGACAGGGTGGACGATGAGCAGTTCTTC
TRBJ2-7 | 12 | TRBV7-9 | few | NA | CASSLVTYEQYF | TGTGCCAGCAGCTTAGTCACCTACGAGCAGTACTTC
TRBJ1-1 | 13 | TRBV29-1 | NA | NA | CSVESGRGTEAFF | TGCAGCGTTGAATCCGGGCGGGGAACTGAAGCTTTCTTT
TRBJ2-1 | 14 | TRBV29-1 | NA | TRBD2 | CSVEDLLGEGEQFF | TGCAGCGTTGAAGATCTTTTGGGGGAGGGGGAGCAGTTCTTC
TRBJ1-2 | 12 | TRBV18 | NA | TRBD1 | CASSPGQYGYTF | TGTGCCAGCTCACCGGGACAGTATGGCTACACCTTC
TRBJ1-1 | 15 | TRBV28 | few | NA | CASSFVGGQNTEAFF | TGTGCCAGCAGTTTTGTGGGGGGCCAGAACACTGAAGCTTTCTTT
TRBJ1-1 | 10 | TRBV2 | NA | NA | CAIGFQEAFF | TGTGCCATAGGCTTCCAAGAAGCTTTCTTT
TRBJ2-7 | 14 | TRBV27 | NA | NA | CASSLADRSYEQYF | TGTGCCAGCAGTTTAGCGGATCGGAGCTACGAGCAGTACTTC
TRBJ2-1 | 13 | TRBV9 | NA | NA | CASRGPDSNEQFF | TGTGCCAGCAGAGGACCCGACAGTAATGAGCAGTTCTTC
TRBJ1-1 | 14 | TRBV9 | NA | NA | CASSAFGRNTEAFF | TGTGCCAGCAGCGCCTTTGGGAGGAACACTGAAGCTTTCTTT
TRBJ2-7 | 14 | TRBV5-1 | few | TRBD2 | CASSSGLAPYEQYF | TGCGCCAGCAGCTCGGGACTAGCCCCCTACGAGCAGTACTTC
TRBJ2-1 | 13 | TRBV29-1 | few | NA | CSVGGDVDNEQFF | TGCAGCGTTGGGGGGGACGTCGACAATGAGCAGTTCTTC
TRBJ2-2 | 13 | TRBV29-1 | NA | NA | CSVVGSNTGELFF | TGCAGCGTTGTCGGATCGAACACCGGGGAGCTGTTTTTT
TRBJ1-2 | 14 | TRBV6-5 | few | TRBD1 | CASTRQGGMEGYTF | TGTGCCAGCACTCGACAGGGCGGTATGGAGGGCTACACCTTC
TRBJ2-5 | 13 | TRBV25-1 | NA | TRBD2 | CASSMAGEETQYF | TGTGCCAGCAGTATGGCGGGAGAAGAGACCCAGTACTTC
TRBJ2-7 | 15 | TRBV9 | NA | NA | CASSVGSGFGYEQYF | TGTGCCAGCAGCGTAGGATCCGGGTTTGGGTACGAGCAGTACTTC
TRBJ2-2 | 12 | TRBV29-1 | NA | NA | CSVEVSTGELFF | TGCAGCGTTGAGGTCTCAACCGGGGAGCTGTTTTTT
TRBJ2-3 | 13 | TRBV9 | NA | NA | CASRKGEADTQYF | TGTGCCAGCAGGAAAGGGGAAGCTGATACGCAGTATTTT
TRBJ2-3 | 16 | TRBV12-2 | NA | NA | CASRHLAGGCTDTQYF | TGTGCAAGTCGCCATCTAGCGGGAGGTTGCACAGATACGCAGTATTTT
TRBJ2-3 | 12 | TRBV5-6 | NA | NA | CASSSGADTQYF | TGTGCCAGCAGCTCGGGTGCGGATACGCAGTATTTT
TRBJ1-2 | 14 | TRBV27 | few | NA | CASSLVGAADGYTF | TGTGCCAGCAGTTTAGTAGGGGCGGCAGATGGCTACACCTTC
TRBJ2-7 | 14 | TRBV4-1 | NA | TRBD1 | CASSQETGTYEQYF | TGCGCCAGCAGCCAAGAGACAGGGACCTACGAGCAGTACTTC
TRBJ2-5 | 12 | TRBV7-8 | few | NA | CASSLALETQYF | TGTGCCAGCAGCTTAGCGTTGGAGACCCAGTACTTC
TRBJ2-1 | 15 | TRBV29-1 | few | TRBD1 | CSVEESGTVYNEQFF | TGCAGCGTTGAAGAATCCGGGACAGTCTACAATGAGCAGTTCTTC
TRBJ2-3 | 14 | TRBV2 | few | NA | CASSESGNLDTQYF | TGTGCCAGCAGTGAAAGTGGGAATCTGGATACGCAGTATTTT
TRBJ2-7 | 14 | TRBV7-2 | NA | TRBD2 | CARTTGLAPYEQYF | TGTGCCAGAACAACGGGACTAGCGCCCTACGAGCAGTACTTC
TRBJ1-1 | 13 | TRBV9 | NA | NA | CATSPGMNTEAFF | TGTGCCACCTCCCCAGGGATGAACACTGAAGCTTTCTTT
TRBJ2-7 | 12 | TRBV11-2 | many | NA | CASSRWTFEQYF | TGTGCCAGCAGCCGTTGGACGTTCGAGCAGTACTTC
TRBJ2-5 | 15 | TRBV30 | NA | TRBD2 | CACGLAEKFQETQYF | TGTGCCTGCGGACTAGCGGAGAAATTCCAAGAGACCCAGTACTTC
TRBJ1-1 | 13 | TRBV6-1 | NA | NA | CASSDWEGTEAFF | TGTGCCAGCAGTGACTGGGAGGGTACTGAAGCTTTCTTT
TRBJ2-1 | 12 | TRBV7-6 | few | NA | CASSLAQAEQFF | TGTGCCAGCAGCTTAGCCCAGGCCGAGCAGTTCTTC
TRBJ1-5 | 12 | TRBV19 | few | NA | CASSRGNQPQHF | TGTGCCAGTAGTCGGGGCAATCAGCCCCAGCATTTT
TRBJ2-7 | 13 | TRBV27 | NA | NA | CASSLSGPGGQYF | TGTGCCAGCAGTCTTAGCGGCCCGGGTGGACAGTACTTC
TRBJ2-1 | 15 | TRBV4-3 | once | TRBD2 | CASSQEISGSYEQFF | TGCGCCAGCAGCCAAGAGATTAGCGGGAGCTATGAGCAGTTCTTC
TRBJ2-7 | 13 | TRBV29-1 | NA | NA | CSVEDWTNYEQYF | TGCAGCGTTGAAGATTGGACGAACTACGAGCAGTACTTC
TRBJ1-5 | 12 | TRBV27 | once | NA | CASWTGEGPQHF | TGTGCCAGCTGGACTGGTGAAGGGCCCCAGCATTTT
TRBJ2-1 | 16 | TRBV27 | once | TRBD2 | CASSRYSGSYYNEQFF | TGTGCCAGCAGTCGGTATAGCGGGAGCTACTACAATGAGCAGTTCTTC
TRBJ2-2 | 16 | TRBV28 | NA | TRBD1 | CASSFADRGITGELFF | TGTGCCAGCAGTTTTGCGGACAGGGGGATCACCGGGGAGCTGTTTTTT
TRBJ1-1 | 11 | TRBV28 | NA | NA | CASSGGAEAFF | TGTGCCAGCAGTGGGGGGGCTGAAGCTTTCTTT